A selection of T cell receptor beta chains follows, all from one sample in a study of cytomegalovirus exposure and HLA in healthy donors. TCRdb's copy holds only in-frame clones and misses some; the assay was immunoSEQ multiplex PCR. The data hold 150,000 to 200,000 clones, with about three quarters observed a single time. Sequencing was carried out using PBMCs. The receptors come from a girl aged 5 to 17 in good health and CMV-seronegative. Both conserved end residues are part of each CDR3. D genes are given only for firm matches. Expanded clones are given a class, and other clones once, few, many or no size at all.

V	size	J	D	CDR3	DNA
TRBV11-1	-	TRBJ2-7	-	CASSSTGYEQYF	TGTGCCAGCAGCTCGACAGGTTACGAGCAGTACTTC
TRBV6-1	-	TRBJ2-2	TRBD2	CASSEPARLAAGELFF	TGTGCCAGCAGTGAACCCGCCCGACTAGCAGCTGGGGAGCTGTTTTTT
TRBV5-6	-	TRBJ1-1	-	CASSWRQVNTEAFF	TGTGCCAGCAGCTGGCGACAGGTGAACACTGAAGCTTTCTTT
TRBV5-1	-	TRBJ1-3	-	CASTREGHMSSGNTIYF	TGCGCCAGCACCCGGGAGGGACATATGAGCTCTGGAAACACCATATATTTT
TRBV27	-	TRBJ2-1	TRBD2	CASSHPRGGAGLNNEQFF	TGTGCCAGCAGTCACCCCCGGGGGGGTGCGGGGCTCAACAATGAGCAGTTCTTC
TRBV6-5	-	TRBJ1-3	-	CASSYSAGVWGNTIYF	TGTGCCAGCAGTTACTCTGCGGGGGTTTGGGGAAACACCATATATTTT
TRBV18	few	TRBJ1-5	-	CASSPGTRNQPQHF	TGTGCCAGCTCACCAGGGACACGAAATCAGCCCCAGCATTTT
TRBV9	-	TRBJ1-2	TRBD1	CASSEARTGGNYGYTF	TGTGCCAGCAGCGAGGCCAGGACAGGGGGTAACTATGGCTACACCTTC
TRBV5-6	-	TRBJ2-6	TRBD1	CASSLVTGGTGANVLTF	TGTGCCAGCAGCTTGGTTACAGGGGGCACTGGGGCCAACGTCCTGACTTTC
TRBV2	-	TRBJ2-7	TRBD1	CASSGQGPYEQYF	TGTGCCAGCAGTGGACAGGGACCCTACGAGCAGTACTTC
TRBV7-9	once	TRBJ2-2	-	CASSPQGGVEPGELFF	TGTGCCAGCAGCCCCCAGGGCGGGGTGGAGCCCGGGGAGCTGTTTTTT
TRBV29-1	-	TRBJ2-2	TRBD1	CSVQPTTGAYTGELFF	TGCAGCGTTCAACCTACGACAGGGGCCTACACCGGGGAGCTGTTTTTT
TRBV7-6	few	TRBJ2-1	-	CASSLVVSSYNEQFF	TGTGCCAGCAGCTTAGTGGTCAGCTCCTACAATGAGCAGTTCTTC
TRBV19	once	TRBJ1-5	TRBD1	CASTNRNRGLSNQPQHF	TGTGCCAGTACTAATCGGAACAGGGGGCTGAGCAATCAGCCCCAGCATTTT
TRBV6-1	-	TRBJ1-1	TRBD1	CAGSEQGVTEAFF	TGTGCCGGCAGTGAACAGGGGGTAACTGAAGCTTTCTTT
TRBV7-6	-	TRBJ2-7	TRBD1	CASSRTGDVEQYF	TGTGCCAGCAGCCGGACAGGGGACGTCGAGCAGTACTTC
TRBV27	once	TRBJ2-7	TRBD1	CASSLLGTGGYEQYF	TGTGCCAGCAGTTTATTGGGGACAGGGGGCTACGAGCAGTACTTC
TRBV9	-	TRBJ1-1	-	CASSVTSGTTEAFF	TGTGCCAGCAGCGTAACCTCGGGGACAACTGAAGCTTTCTTT
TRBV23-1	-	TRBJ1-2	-	CATPGGGSYGYTF	TGCGCCACCCCAGGCGGGGGATCCTATGGCTACACCTTC
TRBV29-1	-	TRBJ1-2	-	CSVVEGGANYGYTF	TGCAGCGTTGTGGAAGGGGGGGCTAACTATGGCTACACCTTC
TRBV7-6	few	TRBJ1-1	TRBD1	CASSKLRQGLGRDTEAFF	TGTGCCAGCAGCAAATTAAGACAGGGGTTAGGTAGGGACACTGAAGCTTTCTTT
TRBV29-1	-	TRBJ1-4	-	CSASSGSEKLFF	TGCAGCGCCAGCTCCGGGTCCGAAAAACTGTTTTTT